This note documents a single TCR beta chain sequence. This clone has a single count. This receptor's antigen is unknown. No much larger clonotype is one base removed from it; base qualities were not supplied. This specimen comes from a study of CD4 T cells in relation to SARS-CoV-2 and coronaviruses (dated by TCRdb to the early 2020s). The study in broad terms: Using patient-derived lymphoblastoid cell lines, the shared crossreactive spike epitopes were mapped to their HLA restriction. At the level of individual TCR clonotypes, the study evaluated whether memory CD4+ T cells crossreact between the spike proteins of SARS-CoV-2 and those of common cold coronaviruses. A different TCR-beta assay, based on Illumina, was used to sequence expansion assays from other donors in the study. The Adaptive Biotechnologies TCR-sequencing kit was used to sequence samples from a few pre-COVID donors and the naive versus memory experiments, while other data came from Illumina-based sequencing. Paper-wide results and their limitations: Naive versus memory sequencing indicated the assay detects memory recall responses rather than primary responses primed during culture. Crossreactivity analysis was centred on spike protein, so crossreactivity against other viral proteins was not assessed. Roughly 64% of donors had memory CD4+ clonotypes that crossrecognized SARS-CoV-2 and at least one common cold coronavirus spike. Because no donor provided both pre-pandemic and post-infection samples, tracing the source of pre-existing responses was limited. Crossreactive clones showed significantly weaker SARS-CoV-2-driven expansion than monoreactive clones, consistent with antigenic imprinting. Small numbers of patients and of tested TCRs were a limitation of the study.

Deep-resolution immunoSEQ TCR-beta sequencing was performed on DNA from uncultured naive and memory CD4+ T cells. As for the authors' bioinformatics: During preprocessing, nonproductive sequences were discarded, as were any CDR3s that did not begin with C, did not end with F or W, or were shorter than 7 amino acids. Cultured and uncultured naive and memory CD4+ repertoires were searched for previously identified spike- and CEF-reactive CDR3s. Pairwise Levenshtein distance, computed with the stringdist R package after three terminal residues were trimmed from each end, was used as the measure of CDR3 homology. The clones in this table, taken by TCRdb from immuneACCESS, are in-frame only. Not every clone is retained; where verified, under half of the shortfall comes from an unresolved V gene, and the cause of the rest is unknown. The V and J calls and clone size come from that table; D and trimming were worked out from the DNA. For this sample there are 50,000 to 70,000 clones; over 80% appear just once. Jointly, the top ten make up 1.6% of the sample.

According to the germline V gene, CDR1 reads SNHLY and CDR2 reads FYNNEI. At the junction V is shortened by 4 bases and J by 7 bases; bases outside the gene matches: 3. The CDR3 holds 14 amino acids from the cysteine to the phenylalanine. Only CDR3 DNA is held: 42 bases, read in frame from base 1. CD4+ T cells from unexposed donors were collected before the COVID-19 pandemic (2011-2018). To separate naive from memory CD4+ T cells, cryopreserved PBMCs first underwent CD4 enrichment and then EasySep naive CD4+ T cell enrichment. The leukapheresis product used for the unexposed donors was purchased from a commercial source. PBMCs were isolated from leukapheresis product or whole blood by Ficoll-Paque PLUS gradient centrifugation. PBMCs were either cryopreserved at -140 degrees C or used fresh in the expansion assay. The QIAamp Micro DNA Kit was used to extract genomic DNA from the CD4+ T cells.

The source is a human donor in good health. Sequencing used memory CD4+ T cells from PBMCs. Reading the label with the study, this specimen's cell subset or site is: memory (non-naive) CD4+ T cells. Rearrangement joined TRBV2 to TRBJ2-2, and 10 junction bases match TRBD2. The CDR3 sequence is CASSGLAGVGELFF. The sequenced DNA: TGTGCCAGCAGTGGACTAGCGGGCGTCGGGGAGCTGTTTTTT.